Listed below are T cell receptor beta chains from one sample, sequenced in a study of memory CD4+ T cells and cytomegalovirus serostatus. Libraries were prepared by immunoSEQ multiplex PCR; TCRdb keeps only in-frame clonotypes and omits some of them. The data show 40,000 to 55,000 clones, with more than 70% seen just once and around 1.3% held by the top ten. The sequencing input was memory CD4+ T cells from blood. These receptors were obtained from an adult in good health and CMV-seropositive. CDR3s include the opening cysteine and the closing phenylalanine or tryptophan. The D gene is left open where the match is weak. Size is stated for part of the rows, as once, few or many counts, or as a class when the clone is expanded.

clone_size	d_call	v_call	j_call	cdr3_aa	cdr3_nt
NA	NA	TRBV19	TRBJ2-2	CASRPRTANTGELFF	TGTGCCAGTAGACCCAGGACAGCGAACACCGGGGAGCTGTTTTTT
NA	NA	TRBV5-1	TRBJ2-1	CASSLPVLDEQFF	TGCGCCAGCAGCTTGCCGGTATTGGATGAGCAGTTCTTC
NA	NA	TRBV10-2	TRBJ1-1	CASSLQALNTEAFF	TGCGCCAGCAGCTTACAGGCCTTGAACACTGAAGCTTTCTTT
NA	NA	TRBV2	TRBJ2-4	CASSDPWRVARAKNIQYF	TGTGCCAGCAGTGATCCGTGGCGGGTAGCAAGGGCCAAAAACATTCAGTACTTC
NA	TRBD1	TRBV27	TRBJ1-1	CASSPKWDSLLLAFF	TGTGCCAGCAGTCCAAAATGGGACAGTCTCCTACTAGCTTTCTTT
NA	NA	TRBV27	TRBJ1-4	CASSFAQGNEKLFF	TGTGCCAGCAGTTTTGCACAGGGCAATGAAAAACTGTTTTTT
NA	NA	TRBV11-2	TRBJ2-1	CASSFLVGEQFF	TGTGCCAGCAGCTTCTTGGTGGGGGAGCAGTTCTTC
NA	NA	TRBV30	TRBJ2-3	CAWASGLGVSDTQYF	TGTGCCTGGGCGTCGGGGCTAGGGGTTTCGGATACGCAGTATTTT
NA	NA	TRBV2	TRBJ1-1	CASIYWDMNTEAFF	TGTGCCAGCATTTACTGGGATATGAACACTGAAGCTTTCTTT
NA	NA	TRBV7-9	TRBJ2-5	CASSGIQGGETQYF	TGTGCCAGCAGCGGGATCCAGGGTGGAGAGACCCAGTACTTC
once	NA	TRBV2	TRBJ2-7	CASIGASDYEQYF	TGTGCCAGCATAGGGGCTAGCGACTACGAGCAGTACTTC
NA	NA	TRBV5-6	TRBJ2-3	CASSPGPGAGTQYF	TGTGCCAGTTCTCCGGGACCCGGGGCAGGTACGCAGTATTTT
NA	NA	TRBV29-1	TRBJ2-3	CSGCTAADTQYF	TGCAGCGGGTGCACAGCGGCAGATACGCAGTATTTT
NA	NA	TRBV19	TRBJ2-6	CASGNSGANVLTF	TGTGCCAGCGGAAACTCTGGGGCCAACGTCCTGACTTTC
NA	NA	TRBV10-2	TRBJ1-1	CATAPGNTEAFF	TGCGCCACCGCCCCCGGCAACACTGAAGCTTTCTTT
few	TRBD1	TRBV15	TRBJ1-1	CATSRGQGQLEAFF	TGTGCCACCAGCAGAGGACAGGGACAACTTGAAGCTTTCTTT
NA	TRBD1	TRBV7-2	TRBJ1-5	CASSLAFLGDRGNQPQHF	TGTGCCAGCAGCTTAGCTTTCTTGGGGGACAGGGGGAATCAGCCCCAGCATTTT
NA	NA	TRBV9	TRBJ2-1	CASRWAEQFF	TGTGCCAGCAGGTGGGCTGAGCAGTTCTTC